These 28 T cell receptor beta chains were all obtained from the same sample, sequenced in a study of T cell changes during pregnancy in multiple sclerosis (dated by TCRdb to between 2017 and 2020). Preparation of the library involved the immunoSEQ multiplex PCR assay. The table comes from immuneACCESS by way of TCRdb, which keeps in-frame sequences with V and J called. Part of the clones is missing from these tables; in studies checked, under half for an unresolved V gene and the rest for unknown reasons. The sample data list some 85,000 clones, and roughly 95% of these were observed just once. Around 1.1% of the sample goes to the ten largest clones. The sequencing here drew on peripheral blood, taken in the second trimester of pregnancy. Receptors were obtained from a female donor with multiple sclerosis, enrolled in a pregnancy study.

The chain recombines TRBV11-1 with TRBJ1-3, with unresolved D. Per germline, CDR1 SGHAT and CDR2 FQDESV (reference sequence). The V end was cut by 0 bases, the J end by 0 bases, with 6 bases between. The CDR3 runs 15 residues. CDR3: CASSLAGSSGNTIYF. The DNA of the CDR3 is TGTGCCAGCAGCTTAGCAGGGAGCTCTGGAAACACCATATATTTT.

The chain has TRBV28 and TRBJ1-2; the D gene is possibly TRBD1 (5 bases). V was clipped by 5 bases and J by 1 base, with 14 bases between them. The CDR3 runs to 15 residues. Germline V gene data show CDR1 as MDHEN and CDR2 as SYDVKM. The CDR3 bases are TGTGCCAGCAGTCCCTCCTCGGGGGGTAACTATGGCTACACCTTC. Protein sequence: CASSPSSGGNYGYTF.

V and J are TRBV7-6 and TRBJ2-1; 9 positions agree with TRBD2. Germline CDR1 SGHVS, CDR2 FNYEAQ. This CDR3 is built from 17 residues. V gave up 5 bases and J gave up 8 bases; unmatched junction bases: 16. The CDR3 DNA follows: TGTGCCAGCAGCCCCGAGGCTAGCGGGACTTACACCCATGAGCAGTTCTTC. It encodes CASSPEASGTYTHEQFF.

V gene TRBV6-5 combines with J gene TRBJ1-1; D is possibly TRBD1 (6 bases). The CDR3 contains 13 residues. The germline gives CDR1 MNHEY, CDR2 SVGAGI. Trimming shortened V by 4 bases and J by 4 bases, and 10 bases separated the two germline ends. The CDR3 sequence: CASSSTGSTEAFF. The CDR3 coding sequence is TGTGCCAGCAGTTCAACAGGGAGCACTGAAGCTTTCTTT.

A few counts support this clone. This chain joins TRBV6-5 and TRBJ2-4; 7 nucleotides agree with TRBD1. CDR3 length equals 14 residues. The V gene's germline CDR1 is MNHEY and CDR2 SVGAGI. V gave up 5 bases and J gave up 8 bases; unmatched junction bases: 9. In nucleotides, the CDR3 is TGTGCCAGCAGTACCGAGGGGGCTAAGGACATTCAGTACTTC. Protein product: CASSTEGAKDIQYF.

The rearrangement uses TRBV9 and TRBJ2-2; 8 bases are shared with TRBD2. V trimming: 0 bases; J trimming: 6 bases; junction bases outside the gene matches: 4. The CDR3 extends over 15 amino acids. CDR1 and CDR2 (germline): SGDLS, YYNGEE. In DNA form, the CDR3 reads TGTGCCAGCAGCGTAGTATCAGCGGGAGCCGGGGAGCTGTTTTTT. This translates into CASSVVSAGAGELFF.

The V and J genes are TRBV19 and TRBJ2-7; 13 bases fit TRBD2. The CDR3 is made up of 19 amino acids. The V gene's germline CDR1 is LNHDA and CDR2 SQIVND (reference sequence). The V gene end was trimmed by 1 base and the J gene end by 2 bases; junction bases not matched to a gene: 11. The DNA of the CDR3 is TGTGCCAGTAGTATAGTTCATTCCGGGACTAGCGGGAAAACCTACGAGCAGTACTTC. It encodes CASSIVHSGTSGKTYEQYF.

This sequence joins TRBV2 and TRBJ1-5; TRBD1 agrees at 10 bases. The CDR3 covers 15 residues. V gave up 6 bases and J gave up 1 base; unmatched junction bases: 3. Germline V gene sequence: CDR1 SNHLY, CDR2 FYNNEI. CDR3 DNA: TGTGCCAGCAGGGACAGGGGGGAAAGCAATCAGCCCCAGCATTTT. Translation: CASRDRGESNQPQHF.

The J gene is TRBJ1-1, the V gene TRBV30, with D uncertain. V lost 1 base, J lost 4 bases, and 16 bases lay in between. The CDR3 spans 15 residues. Germline V gene lookup returns CDR1 GTSNPN and CDR2 SVGIG (reference sequence). CDR3 residues: CAWSGLHVRGTEAFF. CDR3 DNA: TGTGCCTGGAGTGGGTTACACGTACGGGGCACTGAAGCTTTCTTT.

This chain's CDR3 is CASSLVRGTANPLNEQYF. CDR3 bases: TGTGCCAGCAGCTTAGTTAGGGGGACCGCCAACCCTCTAAACGAGCAGTACTTC. V and J are TRBV11-2 and TRBJ2-7, with a possible D match to TRBD1 (6 bases). The CDR3 runs 18 residues. Germline V lookup: CDR1 SGHAT, CDR2 FQNNGV. Trimming pared 1 base from V and 5 bases from J, leaving 24 bases between.

The chain links TRBV13 to TRBJ2-1; possibly TRBD1 for D (6 bases). Germline V gene data show CDR1 as PRHDT and CDR2 as FYEKMQ (reference sequence). The CDR3 runs 15 residues. V lost 5 bases and J 5 bases, leaving 16 bases between the germline ends. CDR3 region: CASSHGTQGHNEQFF. As DNA, the CDR3 is TGTGCCAGCAGCCACGGGACCCAGGGGCACAATGAGCAGTTCTTC.

This clone occurred once. This chain joins TRBV9 and TRBJ2-5, with 11 bases lining up with TRBD2. CDR1 and CDR2 from the germline V gene are SGDLS and YYNGEE. The length of the CDR3 is 16 residues. After removal of 1 base from V and 5 bases from J, the junction contained 7 bases not matched to a gene. The CDR3 reads CASSVKTSGIRETQYF. The CDR3 nucleotides are TGTGCCAGCAGCGTAAAGACTAGCGGGATCCGTGAGACCCAGTACTTC.

The count of this clone is one. This chain connects TRBV9 to TRBJ2-2; 8 bases are a match to TRBD2. The germline V gene encodes CDR1 SGDLS and CDR2 YYNGEE. This CDR3 region has 16 residues. V dropped 3 bases and J dropped 4; count of bases not matched to a gene: 8. The CDR3, as DNA: TGTGCCAGCAGCGGCGGGGGGCTGCGAGGCACCGGGGAGCTGTTTTTT. This gives the protein CASSGGGLRGTGELFF.

The rearrangement uses TRBV6-5 and TRBJ2-7; TRBD1 is a possible D gene (6 bases). This CDR3 has 14 amino acids. V was cut by 6 bases and J by 3 bases, with 15 bases left in between. Germline assignment: CDR1 MNHEY and CDR2 SVGAGI. Written as DNA, the CDR3 is TGTGCCAGCAGGTCCAGGGGAATAGGCTACGAGCAGTACTTC. This encodes CASRSRGIGYEQYF.

The J gene is TRBJ2-5, the V gene TRBV28; D is perhaps TRBD1 (5 bases). Germline loops: CDR1 MDHEN, CDR2 SYDVKM. There are 15 residues in the CDR3. Trimming removed 5 bases at V and 2 bases at J, with 15 bases between. CDR3 residues: CASSAPMDTQETQYF. CDR3 coding DNA: TGTGCCAGCAGTGCTCCCATGGACACACAAGAGACCCAGTACTTC.

The chain carries TRBV7-6 and TRBJ2-7; 9 positions agree with TRBD1. The CDR3 sequence is 14 residues long. The germline V gene has CDR1 SGHVS and CDR2 FNYEAQ. V was clipped by 4 bases and J by 7 bases; unmatched bases: 8. The CDR3: CASSSTDRGREQYF. CDR3 sequence (DNA): TGTGCCAGCAGCTCCACGGACAGGGGTAGGGAGCAGTACTTC.

The rearrangement joins TRBV6-6 to TRBJ2-1; 7 nucleotides match TRBD2. Trimming took 4 bases from V and 2 from J; bases not matched to a gene: 5. The CDR3 spans 15 residues. The germline V gene has CDR1 MNHNY and CDR2 SVGAGI (reference sequence). CDR3 sequence (DNA): TGTGCCAGCAGTTCCGGGAGGATGCCCTACAATGAGCAGTTCTTC. This gives the protein CASSSGRMPYNEQFF.

The chain is built from TRBV5-4 and TRBJ1-5, with 9 bases lining up with TRBD1. The CDR3 is 14 residues long. The V and J ends lost 8 bases and 5 bases, in that order; junction bases with no gene match: 8. CDR1 is SGHNT and CDR2 is YYREEE in the germline V gene (reference sequence). Here the CDR3 reads CARAQDRGYQPQHF. In DNA, the CDR3 is TGTGCCAGAGCGCAGGACAGGGGCTATCAGCCCCAGCATTTT.

The rearrangement uses TRBV5-4 and TRBJ2-7; D gene ambiguous. Trimming left V 3 bases short and J 2 bases short, with 12 bases between. CDR1 and CDR2 from the germline V gene are SGHNT and YYREEE (reference sequence). The length of the CDR3 is 14 residues. The DNA for the CDR3 is TGTGCCAGCAGCTCTCAGGTGAACCCCTACGAGCAGTACTTC. Translating gives CASSSQVNPYEQYF.

V gene TRBV7-9 combines with J gene TRBJ1-2; no clear D gene. Looked up from germline, CDR1 is SEHNR and CDR2 is FQNEAQ (reference sequence). The V gene lost 4 bases and the J gene lost 8 bases, with 20 bases spanning the gap. The CDR3 consists of 15 residues. The CDR3 protein is CASSSRVLSPTGYTF. The CDR3, as DNA: TGTGCCAGCAGCTCACGGGTCTTAAGTCCCACGGGCTACACCTTC. The complete variable domain, with remaining parts taken from reference TRBV7-9 and TRBJ1-2, reads DTGVSQNPRHKITKRGQNVTFRCDPISEHNRLYWYRQTLGQGPEFLTYFQNEAQLEKSRLLSDRFSAERPKGSFSTLEIQRTEQGDSAMYLCASSSRVLSPTGYTFGSGTRLTVV.

The chain combines TRBV19 with TRBJ1-1; D might be TRBD1 (6 bases). CDR3 length equals 14 residues. The germline CDR1 and CDR2 sequences are LNHDA and SQIVND (reference sequence). The germline V and J ends were trimmed by 3 bases and 4 bases, with 12 bases remaining between them. For the CDR3, the DNA is TGTGCCAGTAGTATTACAGGGACGCGCACTGAAGCTTTCTTT. It codes for CASSITGTRTEAFF.

The chain uses TRBV7-2 and TRBJ2-5; 8 bases align to TRBD1. Trimming cost V 5 bases and J 4 bases; bases outside gene matches: 12. This CDR3 comprises 16 residues. Germline loops: CDR1 SGHTA, CDR2 FQGNSA. The CDR3 bases are TGTGCCAGCAGCACAGGCCGACAGGGGAAAGGAGAGACCCAGTACTTC. Translated, it gives CASSTGRQGKGETQYF.

The chain carries TRBV27 and TRBJ2-1; tentatively, D is TRBD2 (6 bases). The CDR3 length is 15 residues. In germline, CDR1 is MNHEY, CDR2 SMNVEV (reference sequence). V was cut by 0 bases and J by 8 bases, with 14 bases left in between. CDR3 sequence (DNA): TGTGCCAGCAGTTTATCGCCGGGAGCTGGGTATGAGCAGTTCTTC. As protein: CASSLSPGAGYEQFF.

The CDR3 DNA reads as TGCAGCGTTGATGTTCTTAGCGGGACTAGCACAGATACGCAGTATTTT. The encoded protein is CSVDVLSGTSTDTQYF. The rearrangement links TRBV29-1 to TRBJ2-3, with 8 bases fitting TRBD2. The CDR3 length is 16 residues. The trim removed 3 bases at V and 0 bases at J, leaving 8 bases unmatched. Germline CDR1 and CDR2: SQVTM and ANQGSEA.

The chain has TRBV27 and TRBJ2-7; 9 nucleotides align to TRBD1. The length of the CDR3 is 15 residues. Per the germline V gene, CDR1 is MNHEY and CDR2 is SMNVEV (reference sequence). Trimming took 5 bases from V and 5 from J; bases not matched to a gene: 10. The CDR3 bases are TGTGCCAGCAGTCGAGCGGGACAGGGACGGAACGAGCAGTACTTC. This sequence encodes CASSRAGQGRNEQYF.

This chain uses TRBV5-1 with TRBJ2-3; D is undetermined. Germline V CDR1 and CDR2: SGHRS, YFSETQ. V gave up 1 base and J gave up 6 bases, with 12 bases separating them. This CDR3 spans 14 amino acids. CDR3 residues: CASSLKARADTQYF. The CDR3 DNA follows: TGCGCCAGCAGCTTGAAAGCCCGCGCGGATACGCAGTATTTT.

The rearrangement links TRBV5-1 to TRBJ2-1, with 11 bases fitting TRBD2. The ends lost 3 bases at V and 4 bases at J; junction bases unmatched: 3. CDR1 and CDR2 (germline): SGHRS, YFSETQ. This CDR3 region has 15 residues. In DNA form, the CDR3 reads TGCGCCAGCAGCTCCGGGACTAGCGGTTACAATGAGCAGTTCTTC. It yields the protein CASSSGTSGYNEQFF.

The rearrangement uses TRBV4-3 and TRBJ1-4; maybe TRBD1 (6 bases). Germline CDR1 reads LGHNA; CDR2 reads YSLEER. Trimming stripped 1 base from V and 8 bases from J, with 14 bases between. The CDR3 has 15 residues. CDR3 sequence: CASSQAGGLGEKLFF. In DNA, the CDR3 is TGCGCCAGCAGCCAAGCCGGGGGGCTGGGCGAAAAACTGTTTTTT.